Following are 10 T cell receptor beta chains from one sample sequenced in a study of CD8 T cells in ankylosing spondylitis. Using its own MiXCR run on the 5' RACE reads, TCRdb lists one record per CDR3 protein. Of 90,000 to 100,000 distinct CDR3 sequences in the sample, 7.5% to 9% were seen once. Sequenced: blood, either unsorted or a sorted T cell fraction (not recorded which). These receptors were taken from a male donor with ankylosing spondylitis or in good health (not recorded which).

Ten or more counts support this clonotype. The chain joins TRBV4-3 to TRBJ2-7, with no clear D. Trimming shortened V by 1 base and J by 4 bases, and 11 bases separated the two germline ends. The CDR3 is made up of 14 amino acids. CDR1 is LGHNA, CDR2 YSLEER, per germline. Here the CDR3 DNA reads TGCGCCAGCAGCCAAGGGGTGGCGGTTTACGAGCAGTACTTC. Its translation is CASSQGVAVYEQYF.

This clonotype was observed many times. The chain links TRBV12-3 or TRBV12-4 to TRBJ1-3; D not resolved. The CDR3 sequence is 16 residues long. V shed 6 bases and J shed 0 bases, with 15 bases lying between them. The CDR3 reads CASSPTLGISGNTIYF. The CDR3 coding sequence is TGTGCCAGCAGCCCCACATTGGGCATCTCTGGAAACACCATATATTTT.

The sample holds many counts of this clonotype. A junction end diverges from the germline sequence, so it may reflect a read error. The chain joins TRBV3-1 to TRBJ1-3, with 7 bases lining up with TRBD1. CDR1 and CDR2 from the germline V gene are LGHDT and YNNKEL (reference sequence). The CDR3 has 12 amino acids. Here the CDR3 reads CASSQAGTVHHF. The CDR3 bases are TGTGCCAGCAGCCAGGCCGGGACAGTCCATCATTTT.

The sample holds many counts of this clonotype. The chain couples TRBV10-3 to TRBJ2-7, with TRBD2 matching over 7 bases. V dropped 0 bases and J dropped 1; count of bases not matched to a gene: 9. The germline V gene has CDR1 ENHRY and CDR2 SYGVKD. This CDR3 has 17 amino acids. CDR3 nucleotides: TGTGCCATCAGTGAGTCTAAGGCTAGCGGACCTTCCTACGAGCAGTACTTC. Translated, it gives CAISESKASGPSYEQYF.

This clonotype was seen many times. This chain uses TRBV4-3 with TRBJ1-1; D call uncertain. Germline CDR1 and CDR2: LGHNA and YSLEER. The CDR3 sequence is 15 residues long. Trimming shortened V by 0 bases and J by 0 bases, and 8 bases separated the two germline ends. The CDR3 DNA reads TGCGCCAGCAGCCAAGATCCTTTCATGAACACTGAAGCTTTCTTT. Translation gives CASSQDPFMNTEAFF.

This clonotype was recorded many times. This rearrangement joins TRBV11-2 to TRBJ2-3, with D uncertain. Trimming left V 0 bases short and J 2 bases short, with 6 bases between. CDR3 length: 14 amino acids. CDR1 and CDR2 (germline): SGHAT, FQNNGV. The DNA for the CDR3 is TGTGCCAGCAGCTTAGATCGTCCCACAGATACGCAGTATTTT. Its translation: CASSLDRPTDTQYF. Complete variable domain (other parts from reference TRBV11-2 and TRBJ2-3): EAGVAQSPRYKIIEKRQSVAFWCNPISGHATLYWYQQILGQGPKLLIQFQNNGVVDDSQLPKDRFSAERLKGVDSTLKIQPAKLEDSAVYLCASSLDRPTDTQYFGPGTRLTVL.

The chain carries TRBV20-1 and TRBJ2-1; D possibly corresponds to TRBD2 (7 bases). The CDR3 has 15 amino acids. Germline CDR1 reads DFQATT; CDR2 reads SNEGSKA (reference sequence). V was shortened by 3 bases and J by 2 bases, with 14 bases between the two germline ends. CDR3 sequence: CSARGGALAYNEQFF. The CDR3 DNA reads TGCAGTGCTAGGGGGGGGGCATTGGCCTACAATGAGCAGTTCTTC.

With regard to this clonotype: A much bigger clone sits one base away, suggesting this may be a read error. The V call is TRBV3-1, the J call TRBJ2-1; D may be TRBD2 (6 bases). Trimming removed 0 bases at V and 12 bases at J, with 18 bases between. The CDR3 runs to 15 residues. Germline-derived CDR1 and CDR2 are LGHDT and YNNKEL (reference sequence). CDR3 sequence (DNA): TGTGCCAGCAGCCAAGAATCTACTAGCTCCCATGGGCAGTTCTTC. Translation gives CASSQESTSSHGQFF.

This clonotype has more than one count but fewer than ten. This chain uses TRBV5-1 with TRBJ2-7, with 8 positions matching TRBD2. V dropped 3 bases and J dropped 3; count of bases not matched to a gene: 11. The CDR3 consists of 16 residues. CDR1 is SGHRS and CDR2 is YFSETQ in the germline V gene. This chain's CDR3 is CASSSGGDVRYYEQYF. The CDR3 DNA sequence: TGCGCCAGCAGCTCCGGGGGGGACGTCAGGTACTACGAGCAGTACTTC.

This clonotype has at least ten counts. CDR3 nucleotides: TGCAGTGCTAGAGATCCTGACAGGGTCGGCGAGACCCAGTACTTC. Protein sequence: CSARDPDRVGETQYF. This chain uses TRBV20-1 with TRBJ2-5, with 7 bases aligning to TRBD1. This CDR3 spans 15 amino acids. V lost 0 bases, J lost 5 bases, and 9 bases stayed unmatched. Germline loops: CDR1 DFQATT, CDR2 SNEGSKA (reference sequence).